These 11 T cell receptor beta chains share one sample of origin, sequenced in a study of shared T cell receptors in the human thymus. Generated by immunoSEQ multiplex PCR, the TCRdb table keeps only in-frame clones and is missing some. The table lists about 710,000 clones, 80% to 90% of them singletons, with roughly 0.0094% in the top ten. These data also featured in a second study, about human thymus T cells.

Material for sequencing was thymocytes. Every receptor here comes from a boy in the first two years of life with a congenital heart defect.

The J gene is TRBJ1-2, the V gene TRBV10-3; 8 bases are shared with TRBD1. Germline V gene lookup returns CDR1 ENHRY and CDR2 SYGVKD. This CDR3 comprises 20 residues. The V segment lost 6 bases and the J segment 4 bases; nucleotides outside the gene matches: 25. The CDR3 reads CAISGGREGTGKSLSYGYTF. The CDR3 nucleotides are TGTGCCATCAGCGGCGGTCGCGAAGGGACAGGCAAATCATTGAGCTATGGCTACACCTTC.

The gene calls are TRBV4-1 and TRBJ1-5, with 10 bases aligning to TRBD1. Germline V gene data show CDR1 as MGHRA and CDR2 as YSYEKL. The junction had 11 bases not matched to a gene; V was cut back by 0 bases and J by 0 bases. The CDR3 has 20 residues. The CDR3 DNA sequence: TGCGCCAGCAGCCAAGAAGGGACTGGGACAGGGGATCATAGCAATCAGCCCCAGCATTTT. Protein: CASSQEGTGTGDHSNQPQHF.

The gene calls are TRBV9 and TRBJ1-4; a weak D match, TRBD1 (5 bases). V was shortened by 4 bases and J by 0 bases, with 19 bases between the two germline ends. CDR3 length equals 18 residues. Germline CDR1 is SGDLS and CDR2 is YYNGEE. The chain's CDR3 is CASSSGRGTIATNEKLFF. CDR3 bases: TGTGCCAGCAGCTCGGGTCGGGGGACTATTGCAACTAATGAAAAACTGTTTTTT.

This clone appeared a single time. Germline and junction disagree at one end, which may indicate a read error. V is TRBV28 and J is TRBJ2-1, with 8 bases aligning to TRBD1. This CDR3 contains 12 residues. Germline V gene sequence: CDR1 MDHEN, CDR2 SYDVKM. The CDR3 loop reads CASSGQGKRWVF. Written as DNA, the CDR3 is TGTGCCAGCAGCGGACAGGGAAAGCGGTGGGTCTTC.

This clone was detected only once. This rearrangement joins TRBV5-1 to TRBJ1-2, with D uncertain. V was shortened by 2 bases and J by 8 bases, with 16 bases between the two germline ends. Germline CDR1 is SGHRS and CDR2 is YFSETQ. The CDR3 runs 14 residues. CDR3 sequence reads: CASSFSGEGGGYTF. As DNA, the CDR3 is TGCGCCAGCAGCTTCTCCGGAGAGGGCGGCGGCTACACCTTC.

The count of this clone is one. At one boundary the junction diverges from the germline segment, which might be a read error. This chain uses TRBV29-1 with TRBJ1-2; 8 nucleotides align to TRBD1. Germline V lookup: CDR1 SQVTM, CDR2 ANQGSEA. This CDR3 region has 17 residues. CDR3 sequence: CSVDGGLDRERKNGYPF. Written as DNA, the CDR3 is TGCAGCGTTGATGGGGGTCTGGACAGGGAGAGGAAAAATGGCTACCCCTTC.

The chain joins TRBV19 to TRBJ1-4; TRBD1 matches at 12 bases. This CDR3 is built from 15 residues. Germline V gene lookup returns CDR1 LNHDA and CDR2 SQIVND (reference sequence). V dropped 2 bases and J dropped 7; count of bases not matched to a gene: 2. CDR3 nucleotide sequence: TGTGCCAGTAGTATAAGGGACAGGGGGCGTGAAAAACTGTTTTTT. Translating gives CASSIRDRGREKLFF.

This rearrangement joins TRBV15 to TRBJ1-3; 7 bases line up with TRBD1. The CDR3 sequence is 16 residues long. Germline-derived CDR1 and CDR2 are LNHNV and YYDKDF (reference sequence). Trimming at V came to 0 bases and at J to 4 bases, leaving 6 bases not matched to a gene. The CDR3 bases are TGTGCCACCAGCAGAGAACCGGGACAGAGGGGAAACACCATATATTTT. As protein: CATSREPGQRGNTIYF.

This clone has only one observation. The CDR3 protein is CASSLGQHNSPLHF. CDR3 in DNA: TGTGCCAGCAGCTTAGGACAGCATAATTCACCCCTCCACTTT. The gene calls are TRBV11-3 and TRBJ1-6, with a weak D call TRBD1 (5 bases). This CDR3 comprises 14 residues. Trimming pared 1 base from V and 5 bases from J, leaving 6 bases between. Germline CDR1 and CDR2: SGHNT and YENEEA. The whole variable domain, remainder taken from reference TRBV11-3 and TRBJ1-6, is EAGVVQSPRYKIIEKKQPVAFWCNPISGHNTLYWYLQNLGQGPELLIRYENEEAVDDSQLPKDRFSAERLKGVDSTLKIQPAELGDSAVYLCASSLGQHNSPLHFGNGTRLTVT.

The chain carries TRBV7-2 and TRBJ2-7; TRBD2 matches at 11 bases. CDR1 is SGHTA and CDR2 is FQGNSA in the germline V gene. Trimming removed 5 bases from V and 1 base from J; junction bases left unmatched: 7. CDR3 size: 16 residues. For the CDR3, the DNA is TGTGCCAGCAGCCCAGAGGGGACTAGCGGATCCTACGAGCAGTACTTC. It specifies CASSPEGTSGSYEQYF.

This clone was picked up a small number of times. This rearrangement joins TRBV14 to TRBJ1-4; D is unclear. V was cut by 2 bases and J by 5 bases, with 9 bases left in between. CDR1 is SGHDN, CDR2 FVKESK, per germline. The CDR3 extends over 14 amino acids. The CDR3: CASSQHMRNEKLFF. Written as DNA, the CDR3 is TGTGCCAGCAGCCAACACATGAGGAATGAAAAACTGTTTTTT.